One and the same sample provided the 20 T cell receptor beta chains below, sequenced in a study of blood T cells in healthy people across ages. Then a second PCR, running roughly 7 to 11 cycles, was carried out with a sample-barcoded 5' primer and a J-beta primer mix. TCRdb reprocessed the 5' RACE reads via MiXCR and lists one record per CDR3 protein. The sample contains 650,000 to 700,000 distinct CDR3 sequences, 45% to 60% of which appear only once. The specimen was blood. The receptor source for this set is a woman older than 75 in good health.

With respect to this clonotype: This sequence may be a read error, since a much larger clone differs from it by one base. V is TRBV10-1 and J is TRBJ2-3, with 10 bases fitting TRBD1. In germline, CDR1 is WNHNN, CDR2 SYGVQD (reference sequence). CDR3 length: 15 residues. CDR3 amino acids: CVSSVGTGATDTQYF. Here the CDR3 DNA reads TGCGTCAGCAGTGTCGGGACAGGGGCCACAGATACGCAGTATTTT.

This clonotype was counted ten times or more. This chain links TRBV12-3 or TRBV12-4 with TRBJ1-1, with D tentatively TRBD1 (6 bases). CDR3 size: 13 residues. Trimming stripped 7 bases from V and 1 base from J, with 10 bases between. This chain's CDR3 is CASTRGGNTEAFF. CDR3 in DNA: TGTGCCAGCACCCGAGGGGGGAACACTGAAGCTTTCTTT.

This clonotype has at least ten counts. The chain uses TRBV18 and TRBJ2-5; 8 nucleotides align to TRBD1. The CDR3 is 14 residues long. With V trimmed by 7 bases and J by 2 bases, 6 bases remained unmatched. The germline gives CDR1 KGHSH, CDR2 LQKENI. CDR3 sequence: CASYSGTGQETQYF. The CDR3 nucleotides read TGTGCCAGCTATTCCGGGACAGGTCAAGAGACCCAGTACTTC.

Of note for this clonotype: A much larger clonotype is one base distant, so this may be a read error. This chain uses TRBV15 with TRBJ2-5, with D tentatively TRBD2 (7 bases). There are 15 residues in the CDR3. V lost 0 bases, J lost 4 bases, and 12 bases lay in between. Germline assignment: CDR1 LNHNV and CDR2 YYDKDF (reference sequence). In DNA form, the CDR3 reads TGTGCCACCAGCAGAGATTTGGGAGGGGGAGAGACCCAGTACTTC. It codes for CATSRDLGGGETQYF.

This chain links TRBV7-2 with TRBJ1-4; D may be TRBD1 (6 bases). The CDR3 totals 16 residues. Germline assignment: CDR1 SGHTA and CDR2 FQGNSA. V lost 4 bases and J lost 6, with 18 bases in between. Here the CDR3 DNA reads TGTGCCAGCAGCTCCCGGAGGGGGGTCGGGGATGAAAAACTGTTTTTT. Amino acids: CASSSRRGVGDEKLFF.

This clonotype was seen a few times. The chain couples TRBV3-1 to TRBJ1-5, with D tentatively TRBD1 (6 bases). CDR3 length equals 14 residues. V was pared by 3 bases and J by 5 bases, with 11 bases between. CDR1 and CDR2 from the germline V gene are LGHDT and YNNKEL (reference sequence). CDR3 amino acids: CASSQDQGYQPQHF. CDR3 coding DNA: TGTGCCAGCAGCCAGGATCAGGGGTATCAGCCCCAGCATTTT.

The CDR3 region has the DNA TGCAGTGCCAAGACAGGGGGTGATTACCAGCCCCAGCATTTT. Translating gives CSAKTGGDYQPQHF. The rearrangement links TRBV20-1 to TRBJ1-5; 9 positions match TRBD1. The CDR3 length is 14 residues. CDR1 DFQATT and CDR2 SNEGSKA come from the germline V gene (reference sequence). The J segment lost 7 bases and the V segment lost 6 bases, leaving 10 bases of the junction unmatched.

On this clonotype: One end of the junction does not line up with germline, which may come from a read error. This chain connects TRBV12-3 or TRBV12-4 to TRBJ2-7; possibly TRBD2 for D (5 bases). The CDR3 runs 13 residues. CDR3 loop: CASRSTDGETQNF. The CDR3 DNA follows: TGTGCCAGCAGATCAACGGACGGGGAGACCCAGAACTTC.

As for this clonotype: One junction end does not reproduce the germline sequence, and a read error may be involved. The rearrangement uses TRBV6-6 and TRBJ2-7; D is perhaps TRBD2 (7 bases). The germline gives CDR1 MNHNY, CDR2 SVGAGI (reference sequence). The CDR3 spans 14 residues. CDR3 sequence (DNA): TGTGCCAGCAGTTACGATGCGGGGGCCTACGAGCAGTGCTTC. The encoded protein is CASSYDAGAYEQCF.

There are many counts of this clonotype. The V gene is TRBV29-1, the J gene TRBJ2-1; TRBD2 agrees at 9 bases. This CDR3 contains 14 residues. From germline, CDR1 is SQVTM and CDR2 ANQGSEA. Unmatched junction bases numbered 6, after V lost 4 bases and J lost 5 bases. The CDR3 here is CSVGLAGRNNEQFF. The CDR3 coding sequence is TGCAGCGTTGGTCTAGCGGGAAGGAACAATGAGCAGTTCTTC.

As regards this clonotype: A much bigger clone sits one base away, suggesting this may be a read error. The V call is TRBV7-2, the J call TRBJ2-7; D might be TRBD2 (6 bases). CDR3 length equals 16 residues. Germline values: CDR1 SGHTA, CDR2 FQGNSA. CDR3 nucleotides: TGTGCCAGCAGCTTGAGGGGTGGGACTCTCGCCTACGAGCGGTACTTC. Residues: CASSLRGGTLAYERYF.

The chain recombines TRBV11-1 with TRBJ2-3, with 7 bases identical to TRBD1. Germline V lookup: CDR1 SGHAT, CDR2 FQDESV (reference sequence). This CDR3 is 16 amino acids long. V lost 5 bases, J lost 2 bases, and 10 bases stayed unmatched. The CDR3 sequence: CASSPGYRGITDTQYF. In DNA, the CDR3 is TGTGCCAGCAGCCCTGGATACAGGGGAATCACAGATACGCAGTATTTT.

This clonotype was counted ten times or more. This chain connects TRBV10-3 to TRBJ2-5; a weak D match, TRBD2 (5 bases). Germline V gene sequence: CDR1 ENHRY, CDR2 SYGVKD. The CDR3 has 15 amino acids. V was trimmed by 8 bases and J by 3 bases, leaving 19 bases between them. The DNA for the CDR3 is TGTGCCATCTCGCCAACGGACCTCGGGAAAGAGACCCAGTACTTC. Protein: CAISPTDLGKETQYF.

A note on this clonotype: A much more abundant neighbour one base away suggests this may be a read error. The V gene is TRBV6-5, the J gene TRBJ2-2, with TRBD1 identical over 8 bases. The CDR3 runs 15 residues. Germline CDR1 is MNHEY and CDR2 is SVGAGI. The DNA for the CDR3 is TGTGTCAGCAGTTACGGGCAGGGGGCCGCCGGGGAGCTGTTTTTT. This codes for CVSSYGQGAAGELFF.

Written as DNA, the CDR3 is TGTGCCAGATTCCCACTCGGGGAAAACGAGCAGTACTTC. Its protein product is CARFPLGENEQYF. The chain links TRBV9 to TRBJ2-5, with TRBD2 as a possible D gene (5 bases). The assigned J gene may be wrong: the sequence end matches TRBJ2-7 better. Germline lookup yields CDR1 SGDLS and CDR2 YYNGEE. This CDR3 region has 13 residues.

The count of this clonotype is one. The chain couples TRBV7-2 to TRBJ2-5; D remains ambiguous. The germline CDR1 and CDR2 sequences are SGHTA and FQGNSA. This CDR3 has 14 amino acids. V lost 5 bases, J lost 6 bases, and 16 bases lay in between. CDR3 bases: TGTGCCAGCAGCCCTGACCCTAATTACCAGACCCAGTACTTC. It translates to CASSPDPNYQTQYF.

This rearrangement joins TRBV10-3 to TRBJ2-7; D might be TRBD2 (7 bases). Germline CDR1 is ENHRY and CDR2 is SYGVKD. The CDR3 extends over 16 amino acids. The V gene lost 2 bases and the J gene lost 7 bases, with 21 bases spanning the gap. CDR3 nucleotides: TGTGCCATCAGTGAGAACGCGGGGGCTTCCTACAGTGAGCAGTACTTC. Translation gives CAISENAGASYSEQYF.

This clonotype has a count of ten or more. The rearrangement links TRBV3-1 to TRBJ2-3, with 8 bases identical to TRBD2. Germline V gives CDR1 LGHDT, CDR2 YNNKEL (reference sequence). Trimming removed 6 bases from V and 4 bases from J; junction bases left unmatched: 9. The CDR3 sequence is 15 residues long. The CDR3 region has the DNA TGTGCCAGCAGGGAACAAGCGGGAGTGGCAGATACGCAGTATTTT. Residues: CASREQAGVADTQYF.

The table lists this clonotype with a few counts. This chain joins TRBV5-1 and TRBJ2-2, with a possible D match to TRBD2 (5 bases). With 1 base removed from V and 1 base from J, the gap between germline ends came to 8 bases. In germline, CDR1 is SGHRS, CDR2 YFSETQ. This CDR3 contains 15 residues. CDR3 amino acids: CASSLSGMNTGELFF. CDR3 in DNA: TGCGCCAGCAGCTTGTCGGGGATGAACACCGGGGAGCTGTTTTTT. The entire variable domain, with the rest obtained from reference TRBV5-1 and TRBJ2-2, is as follows: KAGVTQTPRYLIKTRGQQVTLSCSPISGHRSVSWYQQTPGQGLQFLFEYFSETQRNKGNFPGRFSGRQFSNSRSEMNVSTLELGDSALYLCASSLSGMNTGELFFGEGSRLTVL.

Only a few counts were recorded for this clonotype. This chain joins TRBV7-2 and TRBJ2-3; 8 bases map to TRBD2. Germline trimming cut 1 base from V and 2 bases from J; bases unmatched to any gene: 2. The germline V gene has CDR1 SGHTA and CDR2 FQGNSA. There are 15 residues in the CDR3. The CDR3 DNA reads as TGTGCCAGCAGCTTAGTTAGCGGGGCCACAGATACGCAGTATTTT. Its translation is CASSLVSGATDTQYF.